In this sample, the clone carrying this T cell receptor beta chain turned up once. At one end the junction does not follow the germline gene, possibly because of a read error. This sample stems from a study of CD8 T cells in Susac syndrome. Germline V CDR1 and CDR2: DFQATT, SNEGSKA (reference sequence). The CDR3 is made up of 14 amino acids. Random hexamers served to reverse transcribe about 0.45 to 1 ug RNA. TCR beta CDR3 was amplified by immunoSEQ multiplex PCR. This amplification extended across 54 Vbeta and 13 Jbeta segments. TCRdb processed the immunoSEQ multiplex PCR reads anew with MiXCR; each CDR3 protein has one entry. This repertoire shows 180,000 or so distinct CDR3 sequences, about 96% found once; its top ten account for around 0.085%. The authors carried out high-throughput sequencing of TCR beta. They applied it to CD8+ and CD4+ T cells obtained from blood. Included as multiple sclerosis controls were treatment-naive patients who had stable or active relapsing-remitting disease.

What was sequenced was CD4+ T cells from PBMCs. The receptor's source is a human donor with multiple sclerosis. The gene calls are TRBV20-1 and TRBJ2-6; the D is unclear. This CDR3 is CSARRTPGANVLTF. The CDR3 nucleotides are TGCAGTGCTAGGCGGACCCCTGGCGCCAACGTCCTGACTTTC.